Here is one T cell receptor (beta chain) with its context. This entry belongs to a study of blood T cell repertoires in COVID-19. Study-wide background: COVID-19 samples, acute and convalescent, were from the United States, Italy and Spain. The cDNA or gDNA used as material had been derived from T cells, B-cell-depleted T cells, or PBMCs.

Original data processing: Estimated nucleated cell counts came from reference gene primer amplification. Assay: immunoSEQ multiplex PCR; the TCRdb copy retains only in-frame clones and omits some. V and J calls plus clone size are reproduced from that table; the DNA served to infer D and trimming. The sample shows 150,000 to 200,000 clones, around 86% of them seen only once. Germline V lookup: CDR1 KGHSH, CDR2 LQKENI. Losses at the gene ends were 3 bases for V and 0 bases for J; bases not matched to a gene: 5. The CDR3 is made up of 16 amino acids. This TCR was recovered from a man aged 18 to 29 with acute or convalescent COVID-19. Input material: peripheral blood. The chain employs TRBV18 and TRBJ1-2; TRBD1 matches 9 bases. The CDR3 region is CASSPTGGQANYGYTF. The CDR3 region has the DNA TGTGCCAGCTCACCCACAGGGGGCCAAGCTAACTATGGCTACACCTTC.